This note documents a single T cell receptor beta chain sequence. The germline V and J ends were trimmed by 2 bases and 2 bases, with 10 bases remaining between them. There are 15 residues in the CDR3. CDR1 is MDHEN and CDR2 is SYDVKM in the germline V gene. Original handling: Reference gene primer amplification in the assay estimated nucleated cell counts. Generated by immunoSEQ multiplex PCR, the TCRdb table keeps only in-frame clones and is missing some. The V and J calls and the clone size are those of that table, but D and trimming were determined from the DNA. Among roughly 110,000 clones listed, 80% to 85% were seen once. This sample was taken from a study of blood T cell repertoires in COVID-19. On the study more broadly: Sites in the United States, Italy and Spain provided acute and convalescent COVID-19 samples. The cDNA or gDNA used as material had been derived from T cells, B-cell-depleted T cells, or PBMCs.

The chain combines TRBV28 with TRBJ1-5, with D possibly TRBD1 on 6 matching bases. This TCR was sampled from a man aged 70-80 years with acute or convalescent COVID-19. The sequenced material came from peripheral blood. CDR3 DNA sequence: TGTGCCAGCAGTTTAATCAGGGGAGGCAATCAGCCCCAGCATTTT. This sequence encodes CASSLIRGGNQPQHF.